This T cell receptor (beta chain) derives from a study of beta chain features in type 1 diabetes. Isolation of CD4+ naive, central memory, regulatory and stem cell-like memory cells was achieved by sorting via CD45RO/CCR7/CD25/CD127/CD95/CD27. Of note for this clone: The antigen is not known.

The CDR3 is 13 residues long. Trimming cost V 5 bases and J 5 bases, with 10 bases left between them. Germline CDR1 reads MGHRA; CDR2 reads YSYEKL. Points from the study as a whole: When VDJ junctions were examined, type 1 diabetes patients showed fewer insertions and more deletions. Within patients, naive, central memory and Treg TCRB repertoires seemed more similar than within healthy donors.

The isolated RNA, all of it, was reverse transcribed, so expressed TCRB transcripts were what got sequenced. Here immunoSEQ multiplex PCR was the method, and the copy in TCRdb shows in-frame clones only, minus some. This sample carries 300,000 to 350,000 clones, 8% of them seen once, and the ten largest clones take less than 0.45%. The sequence came from a woman between 18 and 29 years old in good health. The rearrangement joins TRBV4-1 to TRBJ1-5, with unresolved D. Sequenced material: central memory CD4+ T cells from blood. The CDR3 bases are TGCGCCAGCAGCTCACGGGTTGATCAGCCCCAGCATTTT. This gives the protein CASSSRVDQPQHF.